Listed below are T cell receptor beta chains from one sample, sequenced in a study of patients and donors after allogeneic stem cell transplantation. TCRdb called the RT-PCR reads again in MiXCR, with one record for every CDR3 protein. The sample includes almost 90,000 distinct CDR3 sequences, approximately 5.2% of them seen just once. Sequencing was performed on blood, either unsorted or a sorted T cell fraction (not recorded which). All receptors derive from a human donor who was either an allogeneic HSCT recipient or a stem cell or donor lymphocyte infusion donor (not recorded which). It is not recorded whose cells these are; they may come from a transplant donor. Each CDR3 is given with its conserved first and last residue. Fields, in order: clone size, V gene, D gene, J gene, CDR3 length, CDR3 protein, CDR3 DNA. D genes are given only for firm matches. Not all rows give a size; the values are once, few, many and, for expanded clones, a class.

clone size: many
V gene: TRBV29-1
D gene: TRBD2
J gene: TRBJ2-3
CDR3 length: 14
CDR3 protein: CSVGTSGNTDTQYF
CDR3 DNA: TGCAGCGTTGGGACTAGCGGAAACACAGATACGCAGTATTTT

clone size: many
V gene: TRBV28
D gene: NA
J gene: TRBJ2-3
CDR3 length: 15
CDR3 protein: CASSLAKAGTDTQYF
CDR3 DNA: TGTGCCAGCAGTTTGGCTAAGGCAGGCACAGATACGCAGTATTTT

clone size: many
V gene: TRBV18
D gene: NA
J gene: TRBJ2-1
CDR3 length: 14
CDR3 protein: CASSPVRSYNEQFF
CDR3 DNA: TGTGCCAGCTCACCGGTACGCTCCTACAATGAGCAGTTCTTC

clone size: many
V gene: TRBV27
D gene: NA
J gene: TRBJ1-1
CDR3 length: 14
CDR3 protein: CASSSRERDTEAFF
CDR3 DNA: TGTGCCAGCAGTTCAAGGGAGAGGGACACTGAAGCTTTCTTT

clone size: many
V gene: TRBV7-2
D gene: NA
J gene: TRBJ2-7
CDR3 length: 13
CDR3 protein: CASSRWTSYEQYF
CDR3 DNA: TGTGCCAGCAGCCGGTGGACCTCATACGAGCAGTACTTC

clone size: NA
V gene: TRBV5-8
D gene: NA
J gene: TRBJ2-1
CDR3 length: 14
CDR3 protein: CASSFRGSYNEQFF
CDR3 DNA: TGTGCCAGCAGCTTTCGTGGATCGTACAATGAGCAGTTCTTC

clone size: NA
V gene: TRBV7-2
D gene: NA
J gene: TRBJ1-6
CDR3 length: 17
CDR3 protein: CASNSPPGAHRDSPLHF
CDR3 DNA: TGTGCCAGCAACTCCCCCCCAGGGGCCCATAGAGATTCACCCCTCCACTTT

clone size: many
V gene: TRBV12-3/TRBV12-4
D gene: NA
J gene: TRBJ2-3
CDR3 length: 13
CDR3 protein: CASARAEEDTQYF
CDR3 DNA: TGTGCCAGCGCCCGGGCTGAGGAAGATACGCAGTATTTT

clone size: few
V gene: TRBV27
D gene: TRBD1
J gene: TRBJ1-2
CDR3 length: 14
CDR3 protein: CATADRGRHYGYTF
CDR3 DNA: TGTGCCACCGCTGACAGGGGGCGGCACTATGGCTACACCTTC

clone size: many
V gene: TRBV3-1
D gene: NA
J gene: TRBJ1-3
CDR3 length: 15
CDR3 protein: CASSQSGASGNTIYF
CDR3 DNA: TGTGCCAGCAGCCAATCGGGGGCATCTGGAAACACCATATATTTT

clone size: NA
V gene: TRBV12-3/TRBV12-4
D gene: TRBD1
J gene: TRBJ2-1
CDR3 length: 16
CDR3 protein: CASSSHSGTGSNEQFF
CDR3 DNA: TGTGCCAGCAGCTCACATTCCGGGACAGGCTCCAATGAGCAGTTCTTC

clone size: many
V gene: TRBV5-6
D gene: TRBD1
J gene: TRBJ1-2
CDR3 length: 14
CDR3 protein: CASSPGQGIGGYTF
CDR3 DNA: TGTGCCAGCAGCCCCGGACAGGGTATAGGCGGCTACACCTTC

clone size: many
V gene: TRBV7-8
D gene: NA
J gene: TRBJ2-5
CDR3 length: 14
CDR3 protein: CASSAGGHQETQYF
CDR3 DNA: TGTGCCAGCAGCGCCGGGGGACATCAAGAGACCCAGTACTTC

clone size: NA
V gene: TRBV20-1
D gene: TRBD2
J gene: TRBJ2-7
CDR3 length: 16
CDR3 protein: CSARGAGGALADEQYF
CDR3 DNA: TGCAGTGCTAGAGGGGCTGGAGGGGCGCTAGCGGACGAGCAGTACTTC

clone size: many
V gene: TRBV7-8
D gene: TRBD2
J gene: TRBJ2-5
CDR3 length: 14
CDR3 protein: CASSSTSGEKTQYF
CDR3 DNA: TGTGCCAGCAGCTCAACTAGCGGGGAAAAGACCCAGTACTTC

clone size: many
V gene: TRBV10-3
D gene: NA
J gene: TRBJ2-7
CDR3 length: 13
CDR3 protein: CAIRERDTYEQYF
CDR3 DNA: TGTGCCATCAGAGAGCGGGACACCTACGAGCAGTACTTC

clone size: many
V gene: TRBV15
D gene: NA
J gene: TRBJ2-7
CDR3 length: 12
CDR3 protein: CATSRDGGEQYF
CDR3 DNA: TGTGCCACCAGCAGAGATGGGGGCGAGCAGTACTTC

clone size: many
V gene: TRBV7-3
D gene: NA
J gene: TRBJ2-1
CDR3 length: 15
CDR3 protein: CASSYRQSSYNEQFF
CDR3 DNA: TGTGCCAGCAGCTACAGGCAGAGCTCCTACAATGAGCAGTTCTTC

clone size: many
V gene: TRBV3-1
D gene: NA
J gene: TRBJ2-7
CDR3 length: 11
CDR3 protein: CASSQRGEQYF
CDR3 DNA: TGTGCCAGCAGCCAAAGGGGCGAGCAGTACTTC

clone size: NA
V gene: TRBV19
D gene: TRBD2
J gene: TRBJ2-4
CDR3 length: 17
CDR3 protein: CASSMVGASGGAAIQYF
CDR3 DNA: TGTGCCAGTAGTATGGTTGGCGCTAGCGGGGGGGCGGCCATTCAGTACTTC

clone size: many
V gene: TRBV18
D gene: NA
J gene: TRBJ1-1
CDR3 length: 14
CDR3 protein: CASSPRQENTEAFF
CDR3 DNA: TGTGCCAGCTCACCGAGACAGGAGAACACTGAAGCTTTCTTT

clone size: many
V gene: TRBV11-2
D gene: NA
J gene: TRBJ2-1
CDR3 length: 15
CDR3 protein: CASSPRARGHNEQFF
CDR3 DNA: TGTGCCAGCAGCCCGAGGGCCAGGGGACACAATGAGCAGTTCTTC

clone size: many
V gene: TRBV5-1
D gene: NA
J gene: TRBJ2-1
CDR3 length: 13
CDR3 protein: CASSKGSANEQFF
CDR3 DNA: TGCGCCAGCAGCAAAGGATCGGCCAATGAGCAGTTCTTC

clone size: many
V gene: TRBV7-8
D gene: NA
J gene: TRBJ2-1
CDR3 length: 14
CDR3 protein: CASSLGTANNEQFF
CDR3 DNA: TGTGCCAGCAGCTTAGGGACAGCTAACAATGAGCAGTTCTTC

clone size: many
V gene: TRBV7-2
D gene: NA
J gene: TRBJ2-5
CDR3 length: 13
CDR3 protein: CASSFRSWETQYF
CDR3 DNA: TGTGCCAGCAGCTTCCGGAGTTGGGAGACCCAGTACTTC

clone size: NA
V gene: TRBV12-3/TRBV12-4
D gene: TRBD2
J gene: TRBJ2-2
CDR3 length: 19
CDR3 protein: CASSPTLGLAGANTGELFF
CDR3 DNA: TGTGCCAGCAGTCCAACCCTCGGACTAGCGGGGGCGAACACCGGGGAGCTGTTTTTT

clone size: many
V gene: TRBV5-1
D gene: NA
J gene: TRBJ2-7
CDR3 length: 16
CDR3 protein: CASSSRQDRSSYEQYF
CDR3 DNA: TGCGCCAGCAGCTCCCGACAGGATAGGAGCTCCTACGAGCAGTACTTC

clone size: many
V gene: TRBV5-1
D gene: NA
J gene: TRBJ2-4
CDR3 length: 13
CDR3 protein: CASSLGDGNIQYF
CDR3 DNA: TGCGCCAGCAGCTTAGGGGACGGAAACATTCAGTACTTC

clone size: many
V gene: TRBV18
D gene: NA
J gene: TRBJ1-1
CDR3 length: 14
CDR3 protein: CASSPSLGGTEAFF
CDR3 DNA: TGTGCCAGCTCACCATCTCTGGGAGGCACTGAAGCTTTCTTT

clone size: many
V gene: TRBV12-3/TRBV12-4
D gene: NA
J gene: TRBJ2-1
CDR3 length: 15
CDR3 protein: CASRNSDSSYNEQFF
CDR3 DNA: TGTGCCAGCAGGAACTCTGACAGCTCCTACAATGAGCAGTTCTTC

clone size: many
V gene: TRBV5-1
D gene: NA
J gene: TRBJ1-4
CDR3 length: 14
CDR3 protein: CASSLEQGTPKLFF
CDR3 DNA: TGCGCCAGCAGCTTGGAGCAGGGGACCCCAAAACTGTTTTTT

clone size: many
V gene: TRBV12-3/TRBV12-4
D gene: TRBD2
J gene: TRBJ2-2
CDR3 length: 17
CDR3 protein: CASSFSPSGFNTGELFF
CDR3 DNA: TGTGCCAGCAGTTTTAGCCCTAGCGGATTTAACACCGGGGAGCTGTTTTTT

clone size: NA
V gene: TRBV2
D gene: TRBD2
J gene: TRBJ2-7
CDR3 length: 15
CDR3 protein: CASSEIAGGPYEQYF
CDR3 DNA: TGTGCCAGCAGTGAAATAGCGGGGGGCCCCTACGAGCAGTACTTC

clone size: many
V gene: TRBV5-1
D gene: NA
J gene: TRBJ2-1
CDR3 length: 15
CDR3 protein: CASSWAQGFNNEQFF
CDR3 DNA: TGCGCCAGCAGCTGGGCCCAGGGGTTTAACAATGAGCAGTTCTTC

clone size: few
V gene: TRBV15
D gene: NA
J gene: TRBJ2-7
CDR3 length: 14
CDR3 protein: CATVEAPGAYEQYF
CDR3 DNA: TGTGCCACCGTGGAGGCCCCAGGGGCCTACGAGCAGTACTTC

clone size: NA
V gene: TRBV28
D gene: NA
J gene: TRBJ2-3
CDR3 length: 14
CDR3 protein: CASNFQTSTDTQYF
CDR3 DNA: TGTGCCAGCAACTTCCAAACCTCCACAGATACGCAGTATTTT

clone size: many
V gene: TRBV20-1
D gene: NA
J gene: TRBJ1-5
CDR3 length: 15
CDR3 protein: CSAQAEDGINQPQHF
CDR3 DNA: TGCAGTGCTCAGGCTGAGGACGGAATCAATCAGCCCCAGCATTTT

clone size: NA
V gene: TRBV19
D gene: NA
J gene: TRBJ1-3
CDR3 length: 15
CDR3 protein: CASSKLADSGNIIYF
CDR3 DNA: TGTGCCAGTAGTAAATTGGCGGACTCTGGAAACATCATATATTTT

clone size: many
V gene: TRBV25-1
D gene: NA
J gene: TRBJ2-1
CDR3 length: 14
CDR3 protein: CASSGQNTYNEQFF
CDR3 DNA: TGTGCCAGCAGCGGACAGAATACCTACAATGAGCAGTTCTTC

clone size: NA
V gene: TRBV2
D gene: NA
J gene: TRBJ1-2
CDR3 length: 14
CDR3 protein: CASVKGTAYDGYTF
CDR3 DNA: TGTGCCAGCGTAAAGGGCACGGCGTATGATGGCTACACCTTC

clone size: many
V gene: TRBV28
D gene: TRBD1
J gene: TRBJ1-6
CDR3 length: 14
CDR3 protein: CASSPPGQGSPLHF
CDR3 DNA: TGTGCCAGCAGTCCCCCGGGACAGGGTTCACCCCTCCACTTT

clone size: many
V gene: TRBV30
D gene: TRBD1
J gene: TRBJ2-7
CDR3 length: 15
CDR3 protein: CAWSPPGTGSYEQYF
CDR3 DNA: TGTGCCTGGAGTCCACCCGGGACAGGGTCCTACGAGCAGTACTTC

clone size: many
V gene: TRBV12-3/TRBV12-4
D gene: NA
J gene: TRBJ2-7
CDR3 length: 14
CDR3 protein: CASSATQGPYEQYF
CDR3 DNA: TGTGCCAGCAGTGCTACACAGGGCCCCTACGAGCAGTACTTC

clone size: many
V gene: TRBV5-1
D gene: TRBD1
J gene: TRBJ1-5
CDR3 length: 14
CDR3 protein: CASSLGQEGSVQHF
CDR3 DNA: TGCGCCAGCAGCCTCGGACAGGAAGGCAGCGTCCAGCATTTT

clone size: many
V gene: TRBV5-1
D gene: TRBD2
J gene: TRBJ2-1
CDR3 length: 15
CDR3 protein: CASSFRTSGYNEQFF
CDR3 DNA: TGCGCCAGCAGCTTTCGGACTAGCGGGTACAATGAGCAGTTCTTC

clone size: many
V gene: TRBV7-6
D gene: NA
J gene: TRBJ1-3
CDR3 length: 16
CDR3 protein: CASSLYPGSSGNTIYF
CDR3 DNA: TGTGCCAGCAGCTTATATCCGGGATCTTCTGGAAACACCATATATTTT

clone size: many
V gene: TRBV12-3/TRBV12-4
D gene: NA
J gene: TRBJ2-5
CDR3 length: 13
CDR3 protein: CASSFRLDGTQYF
CDR3 DNA: TGTGCCAGCAGTTTTCGACTAGACGGGACCCAGTACTTC

clone size: many
V gene: TRBV5-1
D gene: NA
J gene: TRBJ1-1
CDR3 length: 14
CDR3 protein: CASRPQSTGTEAFF
CDR3 DNA: TGCGCCAGCAGACCACAATCTACAGGTACTGAAGCTTTCTTT

clone size: many
V gene: TRBV12-3/TRBV12-4
D gene: NA
J gene: TRBJ1-2
CDR3 length: 14
CDR3 protein: CASSLANPSYGYTF
CDR3 DNA: TGTGCCAGCAGTTTAGCTAACCCCTCCTATGGCTACACCTTC

clone size: many
V gene: TRBV7-8
D gene: NA
J gene: TRBJ1-1
CDR3 length: 14
CDR3 protein: CASSWETRGAEAFF
CDR3 DNA: TGTGCCAGCAGCTGGGAGACACGGGGGGCTGAAGCTTTCTTT

clone size: many
V gene: TRBV20-1
D gene: NA
J gene: TRBJ2-5
CDR3 length: 14
CDR3 protein: CSGYISGRQETQYF
CDR3 DNA: TGCAGTGGCTACATCTCGGGACGGCAAGAGACCCAGTACTTC